The 4 T cell receptor beta chains listed next were all sequenced from one sample in a study of OX40 agonist ivuxolimab in advanced cancers. The table came from immunoSEQ multiplex PCR; TCRdb's copy has only in-frame clones and leaves some out. This sample carries about 73,000 clones, over 75% of them seen once, and the ten largest clones take 0.66%. The input for sequencing was CD4+ or CD8+ T cells sorted from blood, taken in a trial of the OX40 agonist ivuxolimab. The receptors originated from an adult with an advanced solid tumor such as melanoma, head and neck, liver or kidney cancer.

The V gene is TRBV5-4, the J gene TRBJ2-1, with 11 bases aligning to TRBD1. Per germline, CDR1 SGHNT and CDR2 YYREEE (reference sequence). This CDR3 comprises 15 residues. Trimming at V came to 4 bases and at J to 9 bases, leaving 9 bases not matched to a gene. The CDR3 nucleotides are TGTGCCAGCAGCCCCGGGACAGGGGGGATTGGTGAGCAGTTCTTC. Translating gives CASSPGTGGIGEQFF.

This clone was counted between two and nine times. This rearrangement joins TRBV2 to TRBJ1-1, with D perhaps TRBD1 (6 bases). The CDR3 totals 13 residues. Germline CDR1 reads SNHLY; CDR2 reads FYNNEI. V lost 4 bases, J lost 4 bases, and 10 bases lay in between. This chain's CDR3 is CASSAEGVTEAFF. The CDR3 bases are TGTGCCAGCAGTGCTGAGGGGGTCACTGAAGCTTTCTTT.

In nucleotides, the CDR3 is TGTGCCAGCAGCTTAGCGGGCAGTCCCCATAACTATGGCTACACCTTC. This gives the protein CASSLAGSPHNYGYTF. The chain combines TRBV7-9 with TRBJ1-2; D call uncertain. The V end lost 0 bases, the J end lost 1 base, and 12 bases lay between the germline ends. CDR3 length: 16 residues. Germline V gene lookup returns CDR1 SEHNR and CDR2 FQNEAQ (reference sequence).

This chain uses TRBV7-3 with TRBJ2-1; the D call may be TRBD1 or TRBD2 (6 bases each). This CDR3 is built from 15 residues. CDR1 is SGHTA and CDR2 is FQGTGA in the germline V gene. With 0 bases removed from V and 6 bases from J, the gap between germline ends came to 12 bases. CDR3 DNA sequence: TGTGCCAGCAGCTTAACGGGGGGCGATATCAATGAGCAGTTCTTC. Protein: CASSLTGGDINEQFF.